Listed below are T cell receptor beta chains from one sample, sequenced in a study of blood T cell repertoires in COVID-19. Here immunoSEQ multiplex PCR was the method, and the copy in TCRdb shows in-frame clones only, minus some. The table lists 200,000 to 250,000 clones, around four fifths of them singletons. The sequencing sample was made of peripheral blood. The receptors were gathered from a man aged 30 to 45 with active or convalescent COVID-19. Each CDR3 is given with its conserved first and last residue. The order of the fields is V gene, D gene, J gene, CDR3 DNA, CDR3 protein. D genes are given only for firm matches.

v_gene: TRBV28; d_gene: NA; j_gene: TRBJ1-6; CDR3nt: TGTGCCAGCAGTTTATTGGCGGGGAATTCACCCCTCCACTTT; CDR3aa: CASSLLAGNSPLHF
v_gene: TRBV5-8; d_gene: TRBD1; j_gene: TRBJ1-5; CDR3nt: TGTGCCAGCAGCCCTGGACAGGGGGAAAATCAGCCCCAGCATTTT; CDR3aa: CASSPGQGENQPQHF
v_gene: TRBV19; d_gene: NA; j_gene: TRBJ2-5; CDR3nt: TGTGCCAGTAGCGGGGATAGGGGGGGAGGAGAGACCCAGTACTTC; CDR3aa: CASSGDRGGGETQYF
v_gene: TRBV5-8; d_gene: NA; j_gene: TRBJ1-6; CDR3nt: TGTGCCAGCAGCTTGCTTAGCGGGGGGCTCCTGAGCTCCTATAATTCACCCCTCCACTTT; CDR3aa: CASSLLSGGLLSSYNSPLHF
v_gene: TRBV5-1; d_gene: TRBD2; j_gene: TRBJ2-3; CDR3nt: TGCGCCAGCAGCTTCGGGAGGCCTAGCACAGATACGCAGTATTTT; CDR3aa: CASSFGRPSTDTQYF
v_gene: TRBV7-2; d_gene: TRBD1; j_gene: TRBJ1-2; CDR3nt: TGTGCCAGCAGCTTACCGGACAGGGCGGGTGGCTACACCTTC; CDR3aa: CASSLPDRAGGYTF
v_gene: TRBV4-1; d_gene: TRBD2; j_gene: TRBJ2-2; CDR3nt: TGCGCCAGCAGCCAACGACTAGCGGGAGTCGGCACCGGGGAGCTGTTTTTT; CDR3aa: CASSQRLAGVGTGELFF
v_gene: TRBV5-1; d_gene: NA; j_gene: TRBJ2-1; CDR3nt: TGCGCCAGCAGCTCCGACAGGTTTAGTGAGCAGTTCTTC; CDR3aa: CASSSDRFSEQFF
v_gene: TRBV5-4; d_gene: TRBD2; j_gene: TRBJ2-1; CDR3nt: TGTGCCAGCAGCCGGATGACTAGCGGGAGGGGGGCTGAGCAGTTCTTC; CDR3aa: CASSRMTSGRGAEQFF
v_gene: TRBV29-1; d_gene: NA; j_gene: TRBJ1-5; CDR3nt: TGCAGCGTTGGAGGCAGCAATCAGCCCCAGCATTTT; CDR3aa: CSVGGSNQPQHF
v_gene: TRBV5-4; d_gene: NA; j_gene: TRBJ2-3; CDR3nt: TGTGCCAGCAGCTTGGATGGTTACTTCTTCACGCAGTATTTT; CDR3aa: CASSLDGYFFTQYF
v_gene: TRBV19; d_gene: NA; j_gene: TRBJ2-7; CDR3nt: TGTGCCAGTAGTATGGGCAGGACAAGGGACTACGAGCAGTACTTC; CDR3aa: CASSMGRTRDYEQYF
v_gene: TRBV18; d_gene: TRBD2; j_gene: TRBJ2-1; CDR3nt: TGTGCCAGCTCACCAAGCGGGAGGGCCACCGATGAGCAGTTCTTC; CDR3aa: CASSPSGRATDEQFF
v_gene: TRBV6-2/TRBV6-3; d_gene: NA; j_gene: TRBJ2-6; CDR3nt: TGTGCCAGCAGTTACTCGAGAGGGTCCGGGGCCAACGTCCTGACTTTC; CDR3aa: CASSYSRGSGANVLTF
v_gene: TRBV7-2; d_gene: TRBD2; j_gene: TRBJ2-7; CDR3nt: TGTGCCAGCAGCTTGCGGGAGAACTACGAGCAGTACTTC; CDR3aa: CASSLRENYEQYF
v_gene: TRBV11-2; d_gene: NA; j_gene: TRBJ1-6; CDR3nt: TGTGCCAGCAGCGCTTCCGGGAACTATAATTCACCCCTCCACTTT; CDR3aa: CASSASGNYNSPLHF
v_gene: TRBV21-1; d_gene: NA; j_gene: TRBJ1-5; CDR3nt: TGTGCCAGCAGCAAAGGGCTGTCACACACTAGAAATCAGCCCCAGCATTTT; CDR3aa: CASSKGLSHTRNQPQHF
v_gene: TRBV6-2/TRBV6-3; d_gene: NA; j_gene: TRBJ2-3; CDR3nt: TGTGCCAGCAGTTACGGACGCGGGCGGACGGGAGATACGCAGTATTTT; CDR3aa: CASSYGRGRTGDTQYF